This T cell receptor beta chain was profiled in a study of HIV-infected children after antiretroviral therapy interruption. This clonotype was seen repeatedly, ten times or more. Indicated treatment: PENTA 11 planned treatment interruption arm or continuous ART arm. CDR3 size: 16 residues. Trimming at V came to 2 bases and at J to 6 bases, leaving 9 bases not matched to a gene. RNA-based 3' RACE libraries used unique molecular identifiers. Each CDR3 protein gets one entry after TCRdb re-called the 3' RACE reads with MiXCR. The top ten clones hold roughly 34% of a sample with roughly 15,000 distinct CDR3 sequences, about 3.4% of them seen once.

This sample comprised CD45RO+ CD8+ T cells from PBMCs, pooled from several time points, obtained from a donor given antiretroviral therapy, either interrupted or continuous. Subset described: memory CD8+ CD45RO+ CD45RA- T cells. V usage is TRBV23-1 and J usage is TRBJ1-2; 10 bases fit TRBD1. TRBV23-1 is an open reading frame, and its role is uncertain. The clonotype originates from a pool of human donors with HIV. The CDR3 here is CASSQHDRGRRNGYTF. The CDR3 DNA reads TGCGCCAGCAGTCAACACGACAGGGGGCGTAGGAATGGCTACACCTTC.